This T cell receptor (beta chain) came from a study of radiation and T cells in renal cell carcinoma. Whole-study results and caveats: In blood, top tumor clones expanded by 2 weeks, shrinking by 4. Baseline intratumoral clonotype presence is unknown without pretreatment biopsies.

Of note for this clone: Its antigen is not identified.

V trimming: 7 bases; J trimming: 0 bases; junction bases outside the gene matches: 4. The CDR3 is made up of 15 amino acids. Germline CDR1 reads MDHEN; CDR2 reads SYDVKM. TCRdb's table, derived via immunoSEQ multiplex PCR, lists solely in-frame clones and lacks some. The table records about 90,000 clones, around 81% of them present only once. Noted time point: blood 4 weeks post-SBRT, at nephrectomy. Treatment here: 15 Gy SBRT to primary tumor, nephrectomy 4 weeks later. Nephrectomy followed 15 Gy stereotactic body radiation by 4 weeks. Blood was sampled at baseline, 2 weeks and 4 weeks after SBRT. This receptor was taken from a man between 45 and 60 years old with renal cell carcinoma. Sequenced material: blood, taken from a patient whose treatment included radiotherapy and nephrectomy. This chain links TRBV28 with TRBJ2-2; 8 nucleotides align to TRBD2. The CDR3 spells CASKERGSNTGELFF. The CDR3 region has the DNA TGTGCCAGCAAGGAGCGGGGGTCGAACACCGGGGAGCTGTTTTTT.